Following are 3 T cell receptor beta chains from one sample sequenced in a study of regulatory T cells in long-lasting Graves disease. Time point meaning: persistent/refractory GD, antithyroid drugs over 5 years with positive TRAb. From PBMCs, RNA was extracted and then used to make the TCR library. According to the study, TCR beta libraries were built with iRepertoire HTBI primers and CDR3-region Arm-PCR. MiXCR, run by TCRdb on the multiplex PCR reads, gives a single entry per CDR3 protein. The table has 360,000 or so distinct CDR3 sequences, roughly 24% seen once; the top ten hold about 29%. Specimen: peripheral blood mononuclear cells (PBMCs), collected when the disease was refractory, from a patient treated with antithyroid drugs. All receptors come from a woman between 40 and 55 years old with Graves disease.

V usage is TRBV27 and J usage is TRBJ2-7, with 10 bases that match TRBD1. Germline V gene data show CDR1 as MNHEY and CDR2 as SMNVEV (reference sequence). J was trimmed by 6 bases and V by 4 bases; bases with no gene match: 9. The CDR3 has 15 amino acids. The CDR3 loop reads CASSSTGTGEVEQYF. The CDR3 coding sequence is TGTGCCAGCAGTTCCACCGGGACAGGGGAGGTCGAGCAGTACTTC.

V usage is TRBV28 and J usage is TRBJ1-3; no clear D. Germline V CDR1 and CDR2: MDHEN, SYDVKM. Trimming left V 7 bases short and J 3 bases short, with 16 bases between. There are 15 residues in the CDR3. The DNA of the CDR3 is TGTGCCAGCACGTCACCCCGGGCGGGTGGAAACACCATATATTTT. It specifies CASTSPRAGGNTIYF. Full variable domain (missing parts from reference TRBV28 and TRBJ1-3): DVKVTQSSRYLVKRTGEKVFLECVQDMDHENMFWYRQDPGLGLRLIYFSYDVKMKEKGDIPEGYSVSREKKERFSLILESASTNQTSMYLCASTSPRAGGNTIYFGEGSWLTVV.

The genes are TRBV6-2 or TRBV6-3 and TRBJ1-6; 8 positions match TRBD1. V dropped 2 bases and J dropped 10; count of bases not matched to a gene: 7. Germline assignment: CDR1 MNHEY and CDR2 SVGEGT. The CDR3 contains 15 residues. The CDR3 loop reads CASSYKGQARSPLHF. CDR3 coding DNA: TGTGCCAGCAGTTACAAGGGACAGGCAAGATCACCCCTCCACTTT.